Shown below are 14 T cell receptor beta chains from a single sample sequenced in a study of early T cells in non-severe SARS-CoV-2 infection. TCRdb ran MiXCR on the 5' RACE reads and lists one entry per CDR3 protein. This table has 80,000 or so distinct CDR3 sequences, around 12% appearing once. Sequencing was performed on whole blood. These receptors all stem from an adult who was a healthcare worker with PCR-confirmed SARS-CoV-2 infection or an uninfected control (not recorded which).

As for this clonotype: An end of the junction does not agree with germline; a read error may underlie this. V usage is TRBV29-1 and J usage is TRBJ2-7; D is unclear. The length of the CDR3 is 11 residues. Germline V lookup: CDR1 SQVTM, CDR2 ANQGSEA. Written as DNA, the CDR3 is TGCAGCGGGTCAAGCTCCTACGAGCGGTACTTC. Translation gives CSGSSSYERYF.

This clonotype was counted at least ten times. The chain links TRBV7-9 to TRBJ2-5, with a tentative D call TRBD2 (6 bases). V was pared by 6 bases and J by 2 bases, with 10 bases between. Germline V CDR1 and CDR2: SEHNR, FQNEAQ (reference sequence). The CDR3 covers 13 residues. Here the CDR3 reads CASSSSEQETQYF. The CDR3 nucleotides read TGTGCCAGCAGTTCTAGCGAACAAGAGACCCAGTACTTC.

The chain couples TRBV7-3 to TRBJ2-1, with 8 bases aligning to TRBD2. Trimming at V came to 5 bases and at J to 9 bases, leaving 9 bases not matched to a gene. The CDR3 covers 14 residues. CDR1 SGHTA and CDR2 FQGTGA come from the germline V gene. This CDR3 is CASSLRTSRREQFF. The CDR3 DNA is TGTGCCAGCAGCCTCCGGACTAGCCGCCGTGAGCAGTTCTTC.

As DNA, the CDR3 is TGTGCCAGCAGCTTAGCACACACCCAAGAGACCCAGTACTTC. Protein: CASSLAHTQETQYF. The chain carries TRBV7-2 and TRBJ2-5; D is undetermined. V lost 0 bases and J lost 1, with 6 bases in between. CDR3 length: 14 residues. The germline gives CDR1 SGHTA, CDR2 FQGNSA.

Notes on this clonotype: The CDR3 ends on some other residue instead of the conserved phenylalanine or tryptophan, so this is likely a read error. This chain joins TRBV29-1 and TRBJ2-7; D may be TRBD2 (6 bases). In germline, CDR1 is SQVTM, CDR2 ANQGSEA. This CDR3 comprises 13 residues. Between the trimmed V and J ends, which lost 2 bases and 2 bases, there was a span of 10 bases. Written as DNA, the CDR3 is TGCAGCGTTGAACGGCGCGGGACCTACGAGCAGTACTTA. Encoded protein: CSVERRGTYEQYL.

In DNA, the CDR3 is TGTGCCAGCGGTCGACTAGCTGTCACAGATACGCAGTATTTT. It is translated as CASGRLAVTDTQYF. The rearrangement uses TRBV2 and TRBJ2-3, with 7 bases identical to TRBD2. Germline CDR1 SNHLY, CDR2 FYNNEI. The CDR3 sequence is 14 residues long. The V and J ends lost 8 bases and 2 bases, in that order; junction bases with no gene match: 7.

The table lists this clonotype with a few counts. The chain couples TRBV29-1 to TRBJ1-1, with D possibly TRBD1 on 6 matching bases. The V end lost 3 bases, the J end lost 6 bases, and 14 bases lay between the germline ends. The CDR3 covers 13 residues. Germline V gene sequence: CDR1 SQVTM, CDR2 ANQGSEA. In DNA, the CDR3 is TGCAGCGTTGATAGGGGGGCTCGACCTGAAGCTTTCTTT. It is translated as CSVDRGARPEAFF.

This chain links TRBV28 with TRBJ1-1; weak D call: TRBD1 (5 bases). This CDR3 comprises 14 residues. Per germline, CDR1 MDHEN and CDR2 SYDVKM. V lost 3 bases and J 4 bases, leaving 12 bases between the germline ends. The DNA for the CDR3 is TGTGCCAGCAGTTTGTACCGACAGTCCACTGAAGCTTTCTTT. Protein product: CASSLYRQSTEAFF.

This chain links TRBV6-5 with TRBJ2-2; D possibly uses TRBD1 or TRBD2 (7 bases each). The germline CDR1 and CDR2 sequences are MNHEY and SVGAGI. Trimming left V 7 bases short and J 2 bases short, with 14 bases between. There are 15 residues in the CDR3. CDR3 in amino acids: CASKGGGLNTGELFF. Written as DNA, the CDR3 is TGTGCCAGCAAGGGAGGGGGCCTAAACACCGGGGAGCTGTTTTTT.

This clonotype came up a few times. This is likely a read error, given that the CDR3 carries no conserved phenylalanine or tryptophan at its end. The chain joins TRBV7-2 to TRBJ2-1, with 14 bases matching TRBD2. Unmatched junction bases numbered 7, after V lost 6 bases and J lost 9 bases. This CDR3 is built from 15 residues. The germline CDR1 and CDR2 sequences are SGHTA and FQGNSA. CDR3 DNA sequence: TGTGCCAGCAGGCCGGGACTAGCGGGAGTAGGTGAGCAGTTCTCC. This sequence encodes CASRPGLAGVGEQFS.

There are many counts of this clonotype. This chain joins TRBV27 and TRBJ1-1; perhaps TRBD1 as D (5 bases). With 7 bases removed from V and 4 bases from J, the gap between germline ends came to 19 bases. Germline CDR1 is MNHEY and CDR2 is SMNVEV (reference sequence). The CDR3 is 15 residues long. The CDR3 region has the DNA TGTGCCAGCACTAGGTTAGGGGCAAGGAGCACTGAAGCTTTCTTT. Protein: CASTRLGARSTEAFF.

This clonotype showed up just a few times. The V and J genes are TRBV7-9 and TRBJ2-6, with D possibly TRBD1 on 6 matching bases. V lost 5 bases to trimming and J lost 0 bases, with 8 bases between them. The CDR3 loop spans 15 amino acids. The V gene's germline CDR1 is SEHNR and CDR2 FQNEAQ (reference sequence). The CDR3: CASSGGISGANVLTF. The CDR3 nucleotides are TGTGCCAGCAGCGGGGGCATCTCTGGGGCCAACGTCCTGACTTTC.

This clonotype came up once. The J gene is TRBJ1-4, the V gene TRBV3-1; weak D call: TRBD1 (5 bases). The CDR3 runs 13 residues. V was clipped by 0 bases and J by 8 bases, with 7 bases between them. Per the germline V gene, CDR1 is LGHDT and CDR2 is YNNKEL (reference sequence). The DNA of the CDR3 is TGTGCCAGCAGCCAAGATGGGGCAGAAAAACTGTTTTTT. Amino acid sequence: CASSQDGAEKLFF.

This clonotype was observed a handful of times. V is TRBV19 and J is TRBJ1-2; D ambiguous. The CDR3 is made up of 12 amino acids. Trimming cost V 6 bases and J 10 bases, with 15 bases left between them. CDR1 is LNHDA, CDR2 SQIVND, per germline (reference sequence). The CDR3 spells CASSTGPHPYTF. The CDR3 DNA is TGTGCCAGTAGCACCGGGCCGCATCCCTACACCTTC.